Here is one TCR beta chain with its context. The CDR3 length is 14 residues. TCRdb re-called the 5' RACE reads; every CDR3 protein appears as one record, without DNA. Found here are some 330,000 distinct CDR3 sequences; the top ten clones hold roughly 5.2%. This sample stems from a study of monozygotic twins with inflammatory bowel disease. This sequence originates from a human donor with ulcerative colitis or Crohn's disease, or a healthy co-twin of an affected twin (not recorded which). This chain uses TRBV12-3 or TRBV12-4 with TRBJ1-1; TCRdb designates TRBD1, a call that cannot be tested without DNA. The sequencing sample was made of blood. CDR3 sequence: CASSFQGLLPEAFF.